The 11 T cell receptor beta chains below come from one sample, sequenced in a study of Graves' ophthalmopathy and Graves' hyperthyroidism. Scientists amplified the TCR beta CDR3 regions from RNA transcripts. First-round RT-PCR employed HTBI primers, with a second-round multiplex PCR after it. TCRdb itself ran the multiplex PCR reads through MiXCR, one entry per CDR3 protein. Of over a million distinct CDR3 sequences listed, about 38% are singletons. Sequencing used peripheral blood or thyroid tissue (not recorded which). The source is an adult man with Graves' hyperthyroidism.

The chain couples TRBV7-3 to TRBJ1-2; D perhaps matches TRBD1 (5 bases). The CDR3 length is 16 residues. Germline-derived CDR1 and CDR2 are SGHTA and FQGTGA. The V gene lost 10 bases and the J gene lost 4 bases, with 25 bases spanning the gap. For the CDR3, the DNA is TGTGCCATCCGCCGGAGATTGGATGGAGGGGCCTATGGCTACACCTTC. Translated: CAIRRRLDGGAYGYTF.

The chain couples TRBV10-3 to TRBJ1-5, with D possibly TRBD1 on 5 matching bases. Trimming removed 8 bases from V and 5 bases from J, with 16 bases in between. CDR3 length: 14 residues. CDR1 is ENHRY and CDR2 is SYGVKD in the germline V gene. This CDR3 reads CAIRVDRGYQPQHF. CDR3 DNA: TGTGCCATCCGCGTAGACAGAGGTTATCAGCCCCAGCATTTT.

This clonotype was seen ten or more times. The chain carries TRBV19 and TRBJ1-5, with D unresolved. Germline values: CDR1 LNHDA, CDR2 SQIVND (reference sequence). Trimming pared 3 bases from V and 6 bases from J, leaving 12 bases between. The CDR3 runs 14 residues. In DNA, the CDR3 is TGTGCCAGTAGTATTGAACAGTTTCCTCAGCCCCAGCATTTT. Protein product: CASSIEQFPQPQHF.

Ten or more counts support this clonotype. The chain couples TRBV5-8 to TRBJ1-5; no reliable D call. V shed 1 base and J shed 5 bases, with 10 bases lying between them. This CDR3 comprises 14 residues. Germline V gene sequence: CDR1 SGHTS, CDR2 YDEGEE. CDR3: CASSLYPGDQPQHF. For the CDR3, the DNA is TGTGCCAGCAGCTTGTATCCAGGAGATCAGCCCCAGCATTTT.

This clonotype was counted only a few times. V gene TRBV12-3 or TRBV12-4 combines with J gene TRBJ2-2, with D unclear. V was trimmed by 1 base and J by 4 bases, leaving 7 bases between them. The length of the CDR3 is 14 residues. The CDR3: CASSLVRVTGELFF. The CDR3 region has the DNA TGTGCCAGCAGTTTAGTTCGGGTCACCGGGGAGCTGTTTTTT.

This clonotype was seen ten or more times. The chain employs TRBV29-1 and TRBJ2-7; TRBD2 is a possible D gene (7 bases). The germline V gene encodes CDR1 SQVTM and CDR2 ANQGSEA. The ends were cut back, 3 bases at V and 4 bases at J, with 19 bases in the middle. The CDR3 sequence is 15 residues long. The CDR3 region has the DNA TGCAGCGTTGAGGGGGGGGCGAAGGGTGGTTACGAGCAGTACTTC. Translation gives CSVEGGAKGGYEQYF.

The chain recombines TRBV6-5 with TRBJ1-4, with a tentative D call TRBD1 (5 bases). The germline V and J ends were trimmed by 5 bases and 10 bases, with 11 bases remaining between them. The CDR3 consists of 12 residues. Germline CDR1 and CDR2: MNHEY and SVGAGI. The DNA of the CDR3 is TGTGCCAGCAGTAAACCGGGGGGAAAACTGTTTTTT. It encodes CASSKPGGKLFF.

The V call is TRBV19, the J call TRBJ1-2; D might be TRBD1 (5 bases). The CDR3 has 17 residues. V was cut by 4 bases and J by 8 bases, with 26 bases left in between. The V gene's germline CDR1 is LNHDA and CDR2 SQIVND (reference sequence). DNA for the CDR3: TGTGCCAGTAGTACCAAGACAACCTCCGGCAGGGTCTGGGGCTACACCTTC. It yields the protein CASSTKTTSGRVWGYTF.

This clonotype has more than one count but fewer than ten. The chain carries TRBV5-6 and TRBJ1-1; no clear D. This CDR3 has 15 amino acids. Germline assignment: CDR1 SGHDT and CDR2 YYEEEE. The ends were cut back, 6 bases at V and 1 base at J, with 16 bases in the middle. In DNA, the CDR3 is TGTGCCAGCACCTTACAGCCTTATCGGAACACTGAAGCTTTCTTT. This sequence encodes CASTLQPYRNTEAFF. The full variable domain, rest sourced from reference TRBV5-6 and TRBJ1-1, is DAGVTQSPTHLIKTRGQQVTLRCSPKSGHDTVSWYQQALGQGPQFIFQYYEEEERQRGNFPDRFSGHQFPNYSSELNVNALLLGDSALYLCASTLQPYRNTEAFFGQGTRLTVV.

The CDR3 DNA reads TGTGCCAGCAGCACGGGACAGATAGATACGCAGTATTTT. Translating it yields CASSTGQIDTQYF. This chain links TRBV7-9 with TRBJ2-3; 7 bases map to TRBD1. This CDR3 comprises 13 residues. V gave up 5 bases and J gave up 5 bases; unmatched junction bases: 4. Looked up from germline, CDR1 is SEHNR and CDR2 is FQNEAQ (reference sequence).

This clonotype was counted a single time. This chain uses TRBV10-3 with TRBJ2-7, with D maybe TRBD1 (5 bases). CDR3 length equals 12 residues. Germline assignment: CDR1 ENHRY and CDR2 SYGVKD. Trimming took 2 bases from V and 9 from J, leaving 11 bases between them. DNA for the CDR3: TGTGCCATCAGTGAGGGACATATCGTGCAGTACTTC. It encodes CAISEGHIVQYF.